What follows describes a single T cell receptor beta chain. Its antigen remains unknown. Extracted RNA was reverse transcribed into cDNA, the sequencing template. Sequencing used immunoSEQ multiplex PCR; TCRdb keeps in-frame clones, though not all of them. The sample comprises approximately 99,000 clones, almost 60% of which are singletons, and 20% to 25% rests with the top ten. Both CD4+ and CD8+ T cells were separated by sorting PBMCs. This record comes from a study of CD8+ T cells in alopecia areata. Findings of the study overall: Between patients, shared TCR sequences were less clear than in mice. This was possibly due in part to HLA diversity in the patient population. Relative to normal scalp, lesional scalp, especially alopecia totalis/universalis, showed higher clonality. Normal skin's resident alphabeta T cells are also sequenced in scalp samples.

Looked up from germline, CDR1 is SGHNT and CDR2 is YYREEE (reference sequence). This CDR3 is built from 16 residues. Trimming stripped 4 bases from V and 5 bases from J, with 21 bases between. The source of this sequence is a human donor in good health. This sequence joins TRBV5-4 and TRBJ2-5; D may be TRBD2 (6 bases). The sequenced material came from CD8+ T cells sorted from blood. The CDR3 loop reads CASSPEVGGLGETQYF. In DNA form, the CDR3 reads TGTGCCAGCAGCCCGGAAGTGGGGGGTCTGGGGGAGACCCAGTACTTC.